This is a list of T cell receptor beta chains from one sample in a study of shared clonotypes between healthy human individuals. Profiling relied on immunoSEQ multiplex PCR, and the TCRdb table lists in-frame clones only, not all of them. Here the sample spans a few million clones, around 94% being singletons. Source material: naive CD4+ T cells sorted from blood. These receptors were taken from a man aged 18 to 30 in good health. The CDR3 runs from the conserved cysteine through the conserved F or W. A D gene is named only where the DNA matches it firmly. The size entry is marked missing in some rows and otherwise reads once, few, many or a size class.

>-|TRBV29-1|-|TRBJ1-1
CSVTGGLGAFF
TGCAGCGTGACGGGGGGCCTGGGAGCTTTCTTT
>-|TRBV27|-|TRBJ2-3
CASTDSPGADTQYF
TGTGCCAGCACCGACTCCCCGGGGGCAGATACGCAGTATTTT
>TRBD1|TRBV5-1|-|TRBJ1-2
CASSPGTGSLNYGYTF
TGCGCCAGCAGCCCGGGGACAGGGAGTCTGAACTATGGCTACACCTTC
>TRBD1|TRBV10-3|-|TRBJ1-2
CAISGEGARGYGYTF
TGTGCCATCAGTGGGGAGGGGGCAAGGGGGTATGGCTACACCTTC
>-|TRBV27|-|TRBJ2-4
CASSFRWSDIQYF
TGTGCCAGCAGTTTCCGCTGGTCCGACATTCAGTACTTC
>-|TRBV7-9|-|TRBJ2-5
CASSFWGIQETQYF
TGTGCCAGCAGCTTCTGGGGGATCCAAGAGACCCAGTACTTC
>-|TRBV2|once|TRBJ2-2
CASRPGPTNTGELFF
TGTGCCAGCAGGCCGGGACCGACGAACACCGGGGAGCTGTTTTTT
>TRBD1|TRBV2|few|TRBJ1-5
CASRDPGQGSNQPQHF
TGTGCCAGCAGGGATCCGGGACAGGGTAGCAATCAGCCCCAGCATTTT
>-|TRBV21-1|-|TRBJ2-3
CASSKRWDRGPRDTQYF
TGTGCCAGCAGCAAAAGGTGGGACAGGGGGCCTAGAGATACGCAGTATTTT
>-|TRBV27|-|TRBJ2-7
CASGTGSGGSGPLFF
TGTGCCAGCGGTACCGGGAGTGGGGGTTCGGGTCCCCTCTTCTTC
>-|TRBV6-1|-|TRBJ2-7
CASSERHEQYF
TGTGCCAGCAGTGAGAGACACGAGCAGTACTTC
>TRBD1|TRBV4-1|-|TRBJ1-4
CASSQGTGANEKLFF
TGCGCCAGCAGCCAAGGGACAGGGGCTAATGAAAAACTGTTTTTT
>TRBD2|TRBV6-4|-|TRBJ2-5
CASSGQLAGGKTQYF
TGTGCCAGCAGTGGCCAACTAGCGGGAGGAAAGACCCAGTACTTC
>-|TRBV5-4|once|TRBJ2-7
CASSLGVDEQYF
TGTGCCAGCAGCTTAGGGGTGGACGAGCAGTACTTC
>-|TRBV11-2|-|TRBJ2-1
CASSLDRESYNEQFF
TGTGCCAGCAGCTTAGACAGGGAGTCCTACAATGAGCAGTTCTTC
>-|TRBV11-2|-|TRBJ2-2
CASSFGTYNTGELFF
TGTGCCAGCAGCTTCGGGACGTACAACACCGGGGAGCTGTTTTTT
>-|TRBV11-2|-|TRBJ2-1
CASSFPSVGINEQFF
TGTGCCAGCAGCTTCCCTAGCGTCGGGATCAATGAGCAGTTCTTC
>TRBD1|TRBV29-1|once|TRBJ1-2
CSVEDRSYGYTF
TGCAGCGTTGAGGACAGGAGTTATGGCTACACCTTC
>TRBD1|TRBV10-2|-|TRBJ1-2
CASTDRGRNYGYTF
TGCGCCAGCACGGACAGGGGGCGAAACTATGGCTACACCTTC
>-|TRBV2|-|TRBJ2-3
CASRSRPTDTQYF
TGTGCCAGCCGTAGTCGCCCCACAGATACGCAGTATTTT
>TRBD1|TRBV30|-|TRBJ1-4
CAWGNPGQVPEKLFF
TGTGCCTGGGGAAATCCGGGACAGGTTCCTGAAAAACTGTTTTTT
>-|TRBV5-6|-|TRBJ2-7
CASSLTGLSTYEQYF
TGTGCCAGCAGCTTAACCGGACTCTCGACCTACGAGCAGTACTTC
>-|TRBV27|-|TRBJ1-5
CASSLERGNQPQHF
TGTGCCAGCAGTTTAGAGCGTGGCAATCAGCCCCAGCATTTT
>TRBD1|TRBV6-1|-|TRBJ1-3
CASGQGLNTIYF
TGTGCCAGCGGACAGGGGCTAAACACCATATATTTT
>TRBD1|TRBV19|once|TRBJ1-6
CASTTTGGWSNSPLHF
TGTGCCAGTACCACCACAGGGGGCTGGAGTAATTCACCCCTCCACTTT
>TRBD1|TRBV18|-|TRBJ2-7
CASSTLTGGSYEQYF
TGTGCCAGCTCAACATTGACAGGGGGTTCCTACGAGCAGTACTTC
>TRBD2|TRBV5-4|-|TRBJ2-5
CASSLDLAGGQETQYF
TGTGCCAGCAGCTTGGATTTGGCGGGAGGGCAAGAGACCCAGTACTTC
>-|TRBV28|-|TRBJ2-6
CASSTIWRETEAGANVLTF
TGTGCCAGCAGTACAATCTGGAGGGAAACGGAGGCTGGGGCCAACGTCCTGACTTTC
>-|TRBV5-4|-|TRBJ1-1
CASRTGASEKVAEAFF
TGTGCCAGCAGGACTGGGGCTTCTGAAAAGGTCGCTGAAGCTTTCTTT
>-|TRBV10-2|-|TRBJ2-3
CASTQPYRVPGTDTQYF
TGCGCCAGCACTCAACCCTACAGGGTCCCAGGGACAGATACGCAGTATTTT
>-|TRBV7-2|-|TRBJ2-1
CASSFSGPILGEQFF
TGTGCCAGCAGCTTTAGCGGACCCATATTGGGTGAGCAGTTCTTC
>-|TRBV4-3|-|TRBJ2-1
CASSQGPGLYNEQFF
TGCGCCAGCAGCCAAGGGCCGGGTCTGTACAATGAGCAGTTCTTC
>-|TRBV30|few|TRBJ1-1
CARGQSGTEAFF
TGTGCCAGAGGACAGTCGGGCACTGAAGCTTTCTTT
>TRBD1|TRBV5-6|few|TRBJ1-2
CASSPGQGGYTF
TGTGCCAGCAGCCCGGGACAGGGCGGCTACACCTTC
>-|TRBV4-2|-|TRBJ1-3
CASSQDMGSGNTIYF
TGTGCCAGCAGCCAAGATATGGGCAGTGGAAACACCATATATTTT
>-|TRBV6-1|-|TRBJ1-2
CASSENPGIDGYTF
TGTGCCAGCAGTGAAAATCCGGGAATCGATGGCTACACCTTC
>-|TRBV15|-|TRBJ1-4
CATSRDQGKNNEKLFF
TGTGCCACCAGCAGAGATCAGGGGAAAAATAATGAAAAACTGTTTTTT
>TRBD2|TRBV7-8|-|TRBJ2-7
CASSLEGLAVNSYEQYF
TGTGCCAGCAGCTTAGAAGGGCTAGCGGTCAACTCCTACGAGCAGTACTTC
>TRBD2|TRBV19|-|TRBJ2-1
CAAGGGYNEQFF
TGTGCCGCGGGAGGGGGGTACAATGAGCAGTTCTTC
>TRBD1|TRBV5-1|-|TRBJ2-3
CASRKVDGRGTDTQYF
TGCGCCAGCAGAAAAGTGGATGGCAGGGGGACAGATACGCAGTATTTT
>TRBD2|TRBV4-1|-|TRBJ2-1
CASSLTGLAGVGEQFF
TGCGCCAGCAGCCTGACTGGACTAGCGGGAGTCGGAGAGCAGTTCTTC
>-|TRBV5-6|-|TRBJ2-3
CASSLGDRGSTDTQYF
TGTGCCAGCAGCTTGGGCGACCGAGGGAGCACAGATACGCAGTATTTT
>TRBD1|TRBV5-1|-|TRBJ2-7
CASSLLGQSSYEQYF
TGCGCCAGCAGCCTACTGGGACAGAGCTCCTACGAGCAGTACTTC
>TRBD1|TRBV6-1|-|TRBJ1-5
CASSDRTGYQPQHF
TGTGCCAGCAGCGACAGGACAGGGTATCAGCCCCAGCATTTT
>-|TRBV21-1|-|TRBJ2-1
CASSKGRRESSYNEQFF
TGTGCCAGCAGCAAAGGGAGGCGGGAGAGCTCCTACAATGAGCAGTTCTTC
>-|TRBV2|-|TRBJ1-5
CASSGDSNQPQHF
TGTGCCAGCAGTGGGGATAGCAATCAGCCCCAGCATTTT
>-|TRBV10-1|-|TRBJ2-5
CATQQDRETQYF
TGCGCCACCCAGCAGGACAGAGAGACCCAGTACTTC
>-|TRBV11-2|-|TRBJ1-4
CASSFGSSNNEKLFF
TGTGCCAGCAGCTTCGGGAGTAGTAATAATGAAAAACTGTTTTTT
>-|TRBV7-9|-|TRBJ1-2
CASSSDGMYGYTF
TGTGCCAGCAGCTCTGACGGGATGTATGGCTACACCTTC
>TRBD1|TRBV5-1|-|TRBJ1-1
CASSWDSMNTEAFF
TGCGCCAGCAGCTGGGACAGCATGAACACTGAAGCTTTCTTT
>-|TRBV18|-|TRBJ2-5
CASSPPEVQETQYF
TGTGCCAGCTCACCACCGGAGGTCCAAGAGACCCAGTACTTC
>-|TRBV9|few|TRBJ1-1
CASSVVSQNTEAFF
TGTGCCAGCAGCGTAGTATCGCAGAACACTGAAGCTTTCTTT
>-|TRBV18|-|TRBJ1-2
CASSSQANYGYTF
TGTGCCAGCTCAAGTCAAGCTAACTATGGCTACACCTTC
>-|TRBV5-1|once|TRBJ2-5
CASSLEVQAQETQYF
TGCGCCAGCAGCTTGGAGGTCCAGGCCCAAGAGACCCAGTACTTC
>TRBD1|TRBV5-6|-|TRBJ1-1
CASSLVGPGQTTEAFF
TGTGCCAGCAGCTTGGTTGGGCCGGGACAGACCACTGAAGCTTTCTTT
>-|TRBV7-9|once|TRBJ1-1
CASSPEVGGANTEAFF
TGTGCCAGCAGCCCAGAGGTAGGCGGGGCAAACACTGAAGCTTTCTTT
>-|TRBV4-1|-|TRBJ2-5
CASSQNTGWTETQYF
TGCGCCAGCAGCCAAAACACAGGGTGGACAGAGACCCAGTACTTC